These 12 T cell receptor beta chains originate from one sample sequenced in a study of molecular identifiers for immune sequencing clone quantification. From the PCR reads, TCRdb called clonotypes with MiXCR, one entry per CDR3 protein. The repertoire holds about 630,000 distinct CDR3 sequences, with 25% as singletons. The sequencing input was naive CD8+ T cells from blood, with Jurkat cell RNA spiked in. Documented subset: FACS-sorted CD8+CD4-CCR7+CD45RA+ naive T cells. The receptors originated from a human donor in good health. Some libraries in this study had Jurkat cell RNA spiked in.

In regard to this clonotype: With a much larger clone just one base away, this may be a read error. This chain uses TRBV20-1 with TRBJ1-3, with a tentative D call TRBD1 (5 bases). This CDR3 region has 14 residues. Germline V lookup: CDR1 DFQATT, CDR2 SNEGSKA (reference sequence). Trimming pared 6 bases from V and 0 bases from J, leaving 12 bases between. CDR3 region: CSARNRNSGNTIYF. The CDR3 DNA reads TGCAGTGCACGGAACAGGAACTCTGGAAACACCATATATTTT.

V gene TRBV19 combines with J gene TRBJ1-5; D call uncertain. Trimming removed 2 bases from V and 4 bases from J, with 15 bases in between. Germline assignment: CDR1 LNHDA and CDR2 SQIVND (reference sequence). The CDR3 extends over 16 amino acids. DNA of the CDR3: TGTGCCAGTAGTATATACTCCCCTGTGGCTAATCAGCCCCAGCATTTT. Protein: CASSIYSPVANQPQHF.

This clonotype came up a few times. This chain joins TRBV4-1 and TRBJ2-7, with D unclear. Trimming took 1 base from V and 11 from J, leaving 18 bases between them. The CDR3 contains 14 residues. Germline V gene data show CDR1 as MGHRA and CDR2 as YSYEKL. The CDR3 DNA reads as TGCGCCAGCAGCCAAGCGGAGAGGAGTTACGCTAAGTACTTC. This gives the protein CASSQAERSYAKYF.

This clonotype has only a few counts. The chain links TRBV4-3 to TRBJ1-1; TRBD1 might be the D (5 bases). Germline loops: CDR1 LGHNA, CDR2 YSLEER. The germline V and J ends were trimmed by 6 bases and 1 base, with 15 bases remaining between them. The CDR3 contains 15 residues. CDR3 sequence: CASRPTDGANTEAFF. The CDR3 nucleotides are TGCGCCAGCAGACCAACCGACGGGGCGAACACTGAAGCTTTCTTT.

As concerns this clonotype: A much more abundant neighbour one base away suggests this may be a read error. V is TRBV20-1 and J is TRBJ1-4; 8 bases line up with TRBD1. CDR3 size: 13 residues. The V gene's germline CDR1 is DFQATT and CDR2 SNEGSKA (reference sequence). As DNA, the CDR3 is TGCAGTGCTCCAGGGGGCACTAATGAAGAACTGTTTTTT. Translated: CSAPGGTNEELFF.

CDR3 protein: CASSQGGAALGLYEQYF. The CDR3 DNA sequence: TGCGCCAGCAGCCAAGGAGGTGCCGCACTAGGCCTATACGAGCAGTACTTC. V is TRBV4-1 and J is TRBJ2-7, with D perhaps matching TRBD2 (5 bases). Germline assignment: CDR1 MGHRA and CDR2 YSYEKL. V was clipped by 1 base and J by 4 bases, with 20 bases between them. CDR3 size: 17 residues.

This clonotype appeared many times. The chain links TRBV6-2 or TRBV6-3 to TRBJ1-5, with no clear D. The CDR3 consists of 14 residues. Trimming removed 2 bases at V and 4 bases at J, with 9 bases between. Germline loops: CDR1 MNHEY, CDR2 SVGEGT. CDR3 amino acids: CASSYVGLNQPQHF. The CDR3 nucleotides are TGTGCCAGCAGTTACGTGGGTCTTAATCAGCCCCAGCATTTT.

A few counts support this clonotype. The chain employs TRBV28 and TRBJ2-7; TRBD2 aligns across 9 bases. The CDR3 has 17 residues. Germline-derived CDR1 and CDR2 are MDHEN and SYDVKM. Trimming cost V 3 bases and J 3 bases; bases outside gene matches: 12. CDR3 DNA sequence: TGTGCCAGCAGTTTGGCCCTCCGGACTAGCGTTTACTACGAGCAGTACTTC. Residues: CASSLALRTSVYYEQYF.

CDR3 sequence reads: CSASPGTSGILSYNEQFF. The CDR3 DNA follows: TGCAGTGCCAGTCCCGGGACTAGCGGGATCCTGTCCTACAATGAGCAGTTCTTC. This chain joins TRBV20-1 and TRBJ2-1, with 13 bases matching TRBD2. This CDR3 is built from 18 residues. Losses at the gene ends were 6 bases for V and 1 base for J; bases not matched to a gene: 12. Germline V gene lookup returns CDR1 DFQATT and CDR2 SNEGSKA (reference sequence).

Notes on this clonotype: One end of the junction varies from germline; a read error may be responsible. The chain recombines TRBV27 with TRBJ1-1; TRBD1 might be the D (6 bases). The germline CDR1 and CDR2 sequences are MNHEY and SMNVEV (reference sequence). The CDR3 covers 16 residues. DNA for the CDR3: TGTTCCAGCAGTTTATTGGGGGGCGGGCTGGGCACTGAAGCTTTCTTT. It codes for CSSSLLGGGLGTEAFF.

In its sample, this clonotype was seen many times. The chain has TRBV4-3 and TRBJ1-1; D possibly corresponds to TRBD1 (6 bases). The V and J ends lost 5 bases and 2 bases respectively, with 12 bases between them. Per germline, CDR1 LGHNA and CDR2 YSLEER. This CDR3 spans 14 amino acids. CDR3 in amino acids: CASSTGQHNTEAFF. The CDR3 DNA is TGCGCCAGCAGCACCGGACAGCATAACACTGAAGCTTTCTTT.

A remark on this clonotype: Sequence at one end of the junction differs from germline and may be a read error. This chain links TRBV15 with TRBJ2-3; maybe TRBD2 (5 bases). CDR3 length equals 16 residues. CDR1 is LNHNV and CDR2 is YYDKDF in the germline V gene (reference sequence). The CDR3 DNA reads as TGTGCCATCAGCAGACCTAAAGCGGAGAACACAGATACGCAGTATTTT. This sequence encodes CAISRPKAENTDTQYF.